This entry is about one TCR beta chain. The data are from a study of blood T cell repertoires in COVID-19. In the study overall: Samples came from the United States, Italy and Spain, spanning acute and convalescent COVID-19. From T cells, B-cell-depleted T cells, or PBMCs came the material, which was cDNA or gDNA.

The CDR3 consists of 13 residues. V was cut by 4 bases and J by 6 bases, with 12 bases left in between. Germline CDR1 MNHEY, CDR2 SVGAGI. Authors' methods: Cell counts per sample came from amplifying reference gene primers. Assay used: immunoSEQ multiplex PCR; TCRdb lists only in-frame clones, some missing. V, J and clone size derive from that table, while D and trimming were established from the DNA sequence. Of tens of thousands of clones in the sample, around 85% were seen once. This TCR was sampled from a woman in her 70s with acute or convalescent COVID-19. Source material: peripheral blood. The rearrangement joins TRBV6-5 to TRBJ1-1; a weak D match, TRBD1 (6 bases). The CDR3 DNA reads as TGTGCCAGCAGTTCTCAGGGGAGATCTGAAGCTTTCTTT. Translating gives CASSSQGRSEAFF.